This entry lists 6 T cell receptor beta chains sequenced from one sample in a study of blood T cells in healthy people across ages. Primers used in a second PCR of about 6 to 11 cycles were a sample-barcoded 5' primer and a J-beta primer mix. TCRdb re-derived calls from the 5' RACE reads in MiXCR, one entry per CDR3 protein. The repertoire holds approximately 1.5 million distinct CDR3 sequences, with under 55% as singletons. Sequences were obtained from blood. The receptors here all came from a woman under 30 in good health.

This clonotype was detected only a few times. The chain links TRBV7-2 to TRBJ1-5; tentatively, D is TRBD1 (6 bases). CDR1 is SGHTA, CDR2 FQGNSA, per germline. This CDR3 region has 14 residues. V was pared by 2 bases and J by 5 bases, with 10 bases between. CDR3 sequence reads: CASSLRQEDQPQHF. Written as DNA, the CDR3 is TGTGCCAGCAGCTTAAGACAGGAGGATCAGCCCCAGCATTTT.

This clonotype was counted ten times or more. J is TRBJ1-2 and V is TRBV6-5, with 7 bases lining up with TRBD1. With V trimmed by 9 bases and J by 5 bases, 12 bases remained unmatched. CDR3 length: 14 residues. From germline, CDR1 is MNHEY and CDR2 SVGAGI. CDR3 protein: CASSVQGGSYGYTF. The CDR3 DNA sequence: TGTGCCAGTTCAGTTCAGGGGGGCAGTTATGGCTACACCTTC.

This clonotype turned up a few times. The CDR3 region is CASSTSGYTQYF. The CDR3 DNA sequence: TGTGCCAGCAGTACGAGCGGGTATACGCAGTATTTT. V and J are TRBV6-5 and TRBJ2-3, with D tentatively TRBD2 (6 bases). CDR1 and CDR2 (germline): MNHEY, SVGAGI. Trimming removed 5 bases at V and 7 bases at J, with 10 bases between. CDR3 size: 12 residues.

The CDR3, as DNA: TGTGCCAGCTCACCAGGGACCTTGGTAAACGAGCAGTACTTC. Amino acid sequence: CASSPGTLVNEQYF. The chain couples TRBV18 to TRBJ2-7, with D perhaps given as TRBD1 or TRBD2 (5 bases each). Trimming took off 2 bases at V and 5 bases at J, with 13 bases between the two ends. Germline loops: CDR1 KGHSH, CDR2 LQKENI. CDR3 length: 14 residues.

This clonotype has only a few counts. The chain carries TRBV11-2 and TRBJ2-1; 7 bases line up with TRBD2. CDR3 length: 15 amino acids. Germline CDR1 is SGHAT and CDR2 is FQNNGV. Trimming took 3 bases from V and 3 from J; bases not matched to a gene: 5. This CDR3 is CASSLAGGNYNEQFF. The CDR3 DNA reads TGTGCCAGCAGCTTGGCCGGGGGGAACTACAATGAGCAGTTCTTC.

The chain joins TRBV27 to TRBJ2-7; D might be TRBD1 (6 bases). Trimming cost V 6 bases and J 1 base, with 13 bases left between them. The CDR3 covers 14 residues. Germline V CDR1 and CDR2: MNHEY, SMNVEV (reference sequence). The CDR3 DNA sequence: TGTGCCAGCAGAGGACAGTGGGCTTCCTACGAGCAGTACTTC. Its protein is CASRGQWASYEQYF.